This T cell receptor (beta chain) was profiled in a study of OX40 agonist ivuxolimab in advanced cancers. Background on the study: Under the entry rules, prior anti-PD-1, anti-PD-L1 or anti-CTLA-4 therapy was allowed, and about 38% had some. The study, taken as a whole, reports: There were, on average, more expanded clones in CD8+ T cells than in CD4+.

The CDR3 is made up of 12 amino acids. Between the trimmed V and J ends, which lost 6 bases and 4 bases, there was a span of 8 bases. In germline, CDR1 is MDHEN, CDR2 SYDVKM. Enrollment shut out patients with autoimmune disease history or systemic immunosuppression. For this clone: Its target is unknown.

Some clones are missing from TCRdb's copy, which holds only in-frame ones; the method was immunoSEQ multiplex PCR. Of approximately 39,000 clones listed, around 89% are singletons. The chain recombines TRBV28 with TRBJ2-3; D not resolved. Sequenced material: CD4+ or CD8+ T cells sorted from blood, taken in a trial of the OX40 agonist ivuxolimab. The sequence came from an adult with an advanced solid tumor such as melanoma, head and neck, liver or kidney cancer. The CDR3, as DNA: TGTGCCAGCAGATTACGGGCAGATACGCAGTATTTT. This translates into CASRLRADTQYF.